This T cell receptor (beta chain) was sequenced in a study of T cells in Graves' hyperthyroidism and ophthalmopathy. In the ophthalmopathy cohort, Clinical Activity Score was at least 3, NOSPECS grade at least 4, and duration under 3 months. The PBMCs were taken from over 9.5 ml of fresh peripheral blood. This clonotype was seen at least ten times. Its specificity is not known. Amplification targeted TCR beta CDR3 regions from RNA transcripts. In the first-round RT-PCR of the TCR CDR3, the HTBI primer set was used. TCRdb reprocessed the multiplex PCR reads with MiXCR, giving one entry per CDR3 protein. The repertoire holds hundreds of thousands of distinct CDR3 sequences, with more than 20% as singletons. Study-wide findings and caveats: Stable hyperthyroidism was separated from ophthalmopathy by a model based on 13 V-J features. In validation, the model predicted ophthalmopathy. These predictions came a median around 5.9 months before onset.

Trimming cost V 6 bases and J 6 bases; bases outside gene matches: 15. Germline V CDR1 and CDR2: SNHLY, FYNNEI. This CDR3 comprises 16 residues. This receptor was taken from a man between 25 and 39 years old with Graves' ophthalmopathy. This rearrangement joins TRBV2 to TRBJ2-7; 9 bases map to TRBD2. Material: blood. The CDR3 region is CASSLSHSGSIREQYF. CDR3 nucleotides: TGTGCCAGCAGCCTCAGCCATAGCGGGAGTATCCGCGAGCAGTACTTC. Full variable domain (rest looked up from reference TRBV2 and TRBJ2-7): EPEVTQTPSHQVTQMGQEVILRCVPISNHLYFYWYRQILGQKVEFLVSFYNNEISEKSEIFDDQFSVERPDGSNFTLKIRSTKLEDSAMYFCASSLSHSGSIREQYFGPGTRLTVT.